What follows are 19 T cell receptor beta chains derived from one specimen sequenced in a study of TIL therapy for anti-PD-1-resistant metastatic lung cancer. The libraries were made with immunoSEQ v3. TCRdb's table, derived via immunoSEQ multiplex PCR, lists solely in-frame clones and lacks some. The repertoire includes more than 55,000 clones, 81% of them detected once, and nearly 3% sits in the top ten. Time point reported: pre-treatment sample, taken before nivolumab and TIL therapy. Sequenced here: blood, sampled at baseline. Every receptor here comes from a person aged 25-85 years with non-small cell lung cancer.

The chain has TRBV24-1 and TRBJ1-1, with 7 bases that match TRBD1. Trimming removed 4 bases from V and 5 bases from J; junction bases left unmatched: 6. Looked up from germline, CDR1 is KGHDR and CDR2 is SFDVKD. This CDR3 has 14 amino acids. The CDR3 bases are TGTGCCACCAGTGACCGGGACAGTCGGACTGAAGCTTTCTTT. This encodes CATSDRDSRTEAFF.

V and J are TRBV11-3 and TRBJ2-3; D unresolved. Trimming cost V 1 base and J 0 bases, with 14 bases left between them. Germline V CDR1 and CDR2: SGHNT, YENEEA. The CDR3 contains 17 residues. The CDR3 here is CASSLGAGGASTDTQYF. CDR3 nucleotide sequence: TGTGCCAGCAGCTTAGGAGCCGGCGGAGCTAGCACAGATACGCAGTATTTT. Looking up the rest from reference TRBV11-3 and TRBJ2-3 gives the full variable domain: EAGVVQSPRYKIIEKKQPVAFWCNPISGHNTLYWYLQNLGQGPELLIRYENEEAVDDSQLPKDRFSAERLKGVDSTLKIQPAELGDSAVYLCASSLGAGGASTDTQYFGPGTRLTVL.

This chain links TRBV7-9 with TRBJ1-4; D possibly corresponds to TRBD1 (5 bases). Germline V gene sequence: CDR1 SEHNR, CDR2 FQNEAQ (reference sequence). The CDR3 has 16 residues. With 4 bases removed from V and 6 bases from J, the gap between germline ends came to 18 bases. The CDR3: CASSSARGAVDEKLFF. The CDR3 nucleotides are TGTGCCAGCAGCTCCGCGAGGGGTGCAGTGGATGAAAAACTGTTTTTT.

The DNA for the CDR3 is TGTGCCAGCAGTTACCCGGACATCTCCCGGGATACGCAGTATTTT. It translates to CASSYPDISRDTQYF. This sequence joins TRBV6-2 or TRBV6-3 and TRBJ2-3; maybe TRBD1 (5 bases). V was shortened by 2 bases and J by 6 bases, with 15 bases between the two germline ends. The V gene's germline CDR1 is MNHEY and CDR2 SVGEGT. The CDR3 covers 15 residues.

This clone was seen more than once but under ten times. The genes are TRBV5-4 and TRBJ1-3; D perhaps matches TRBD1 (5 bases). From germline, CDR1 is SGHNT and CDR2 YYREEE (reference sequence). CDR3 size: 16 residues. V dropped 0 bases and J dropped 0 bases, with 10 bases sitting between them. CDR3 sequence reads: CASSLAGGDSGNTIYF. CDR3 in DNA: TGTGCCAGCAGCTTGGCCGGGGGGGACTCTGGAAACACCATATATTTT.

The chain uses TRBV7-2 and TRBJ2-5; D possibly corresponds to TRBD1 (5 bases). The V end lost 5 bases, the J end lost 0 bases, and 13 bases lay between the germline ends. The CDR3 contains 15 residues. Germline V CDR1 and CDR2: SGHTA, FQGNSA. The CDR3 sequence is CASSLRHRNQETQYF. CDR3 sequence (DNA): TGTGCCAGCAGCCTCCGCCACAGGAACCAAGAGACCCAGTACTTC.

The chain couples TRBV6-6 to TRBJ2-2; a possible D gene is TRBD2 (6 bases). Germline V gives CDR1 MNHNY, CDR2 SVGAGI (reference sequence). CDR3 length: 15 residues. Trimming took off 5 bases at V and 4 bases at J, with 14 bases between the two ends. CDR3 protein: CASSGAQGGTGELFF. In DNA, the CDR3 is TGTGCCAGCAGTGGGGCGCAGGGAGGCACCGGGGAGCTGTTTTTT.

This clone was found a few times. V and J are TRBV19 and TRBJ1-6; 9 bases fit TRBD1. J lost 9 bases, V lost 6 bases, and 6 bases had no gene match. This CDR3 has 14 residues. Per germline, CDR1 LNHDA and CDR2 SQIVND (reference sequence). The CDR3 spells CASSRTGAASPLHF. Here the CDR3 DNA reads TGTGCCAGTAGCCGGACAGGGGCGGCTTCACCCCTCCACTTT.

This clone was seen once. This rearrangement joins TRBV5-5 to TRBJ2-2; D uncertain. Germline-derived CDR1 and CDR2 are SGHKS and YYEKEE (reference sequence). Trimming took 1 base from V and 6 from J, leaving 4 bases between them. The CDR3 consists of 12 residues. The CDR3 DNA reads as TGTGCCAGCAGCTTGTATTCCGGGGAGCTGTTTTTT. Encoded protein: CASSLYSGELFF.

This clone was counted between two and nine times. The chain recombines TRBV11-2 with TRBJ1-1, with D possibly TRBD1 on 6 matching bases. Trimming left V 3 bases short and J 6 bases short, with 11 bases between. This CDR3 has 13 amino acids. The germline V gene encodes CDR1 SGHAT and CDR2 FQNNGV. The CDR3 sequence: CASSLDRGPEAFF. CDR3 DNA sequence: TGTGCCAGCAGCTTGGACAGAGGACCTGAAGCTTTCTTT.

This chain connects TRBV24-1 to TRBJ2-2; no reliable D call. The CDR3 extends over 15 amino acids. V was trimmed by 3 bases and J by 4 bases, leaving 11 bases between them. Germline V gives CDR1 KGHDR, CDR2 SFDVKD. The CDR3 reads CATSDPVGITGELFF. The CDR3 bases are TGTGCCACCAGTGATCCCGTGGGCATCACCGGGGAGCTGTTTTTT.

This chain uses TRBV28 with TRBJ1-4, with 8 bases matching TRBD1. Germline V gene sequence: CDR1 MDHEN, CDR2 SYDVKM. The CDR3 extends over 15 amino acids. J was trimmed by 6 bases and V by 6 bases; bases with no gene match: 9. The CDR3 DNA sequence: TGTGCCAGCAGCATGACAGGGGAGATGGATGAAAAACTGTTTTTT. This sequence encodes CASSMTGEMDEKLFF.

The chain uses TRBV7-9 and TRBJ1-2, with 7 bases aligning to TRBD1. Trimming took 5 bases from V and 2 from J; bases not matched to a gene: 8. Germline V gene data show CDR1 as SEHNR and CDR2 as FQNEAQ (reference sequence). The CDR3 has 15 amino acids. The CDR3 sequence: CASSLPQGRNYGYTF. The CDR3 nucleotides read TGTGCCAGCAGCCTCCCACAGGGGAGAAACTATGGCTACACCTTC.

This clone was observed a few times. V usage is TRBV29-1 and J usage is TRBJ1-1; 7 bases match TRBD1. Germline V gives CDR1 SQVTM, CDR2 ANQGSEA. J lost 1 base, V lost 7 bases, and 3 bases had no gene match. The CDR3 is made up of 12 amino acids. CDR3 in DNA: TGCAGCGCGAACAGGGGGAACACTGAAGCTTTCTTT. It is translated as CSANRGNTEAFF.

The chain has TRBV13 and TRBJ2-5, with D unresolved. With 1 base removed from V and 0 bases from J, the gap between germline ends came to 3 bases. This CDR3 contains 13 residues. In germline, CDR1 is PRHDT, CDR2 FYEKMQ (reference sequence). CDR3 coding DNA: TGTGCCAGCAGCTTAGCTTACCAAGAGACCCAGTACTTC. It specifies CASSLAYQETQYF.

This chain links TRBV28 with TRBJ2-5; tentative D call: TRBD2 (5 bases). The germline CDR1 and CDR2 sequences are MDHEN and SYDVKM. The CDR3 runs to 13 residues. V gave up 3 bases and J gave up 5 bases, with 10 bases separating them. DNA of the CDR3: TGTGCCAGCAGTTTCTGGACGGGGGAGACCCAGTACTTC. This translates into CASSFWTGETQYF.

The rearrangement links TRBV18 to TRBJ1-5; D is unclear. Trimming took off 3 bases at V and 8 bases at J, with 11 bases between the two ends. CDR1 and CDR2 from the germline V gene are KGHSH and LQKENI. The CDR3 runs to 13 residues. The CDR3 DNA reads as TGTGCCAGCTCACCTTCGACCGTTAAGCCCCAGCATTTT. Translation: CASSPSTVKPQHF. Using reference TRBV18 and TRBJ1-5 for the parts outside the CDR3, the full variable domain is NAGVMQNPRHLVRRRGQEARLRCSPMKGHSHVYWYRQLPEEGLKFMVYLQKENIIDESGMPKERFSAEFPKEGPSILRIQQVVRGDSAAYFCASSPSTVKPQHFGDGTRLSIL.

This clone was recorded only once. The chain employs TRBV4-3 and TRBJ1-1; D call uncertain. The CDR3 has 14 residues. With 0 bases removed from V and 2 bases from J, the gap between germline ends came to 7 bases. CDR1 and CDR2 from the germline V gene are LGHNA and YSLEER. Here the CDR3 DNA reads TGCGCCAGCAGCCAAGATAATGGAAACACTGAAGCTTTCTTT. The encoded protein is CASSQDNGNTEAFF.

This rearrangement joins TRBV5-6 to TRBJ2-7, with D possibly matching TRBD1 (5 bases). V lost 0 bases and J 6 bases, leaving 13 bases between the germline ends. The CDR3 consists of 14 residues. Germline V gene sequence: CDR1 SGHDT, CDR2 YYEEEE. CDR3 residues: CASSLVVNRGEQYF. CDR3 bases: TGTGCCAGCAGCTTGGTGGTAAATAGGGGCGAGCAGTACTTC.